This T cell receptor beta chain appears in the sequencing data of a study of blood T cell repertoires in COVID-19 (dated by TCRdb to 2018 to 2020). For the wider study: Samples covering the acute and convalescent phases of COVID-19 were provided by collaborators in the United States, Italy and Spain. Sample metadata almost always included a de-identified subject ID, COVID-19 status, age in years and sex. The dataset comprised deeply sampled blood TCRbeta repertoires from subjects exposed to, actively infected with, or recovered from COVID-19. The prospective study material was composed of cDNA or gDNA derived from T cells, B-cell-depleted T cells, or PBMCs. The repertoires were made available in a free public database intended to serve as a resource for research on the immune response to SARS-CoV-2. Where HLA class I and class II types were available, the types were taken from metadata supplied by the sample provider, not from assay-based typing. Samples were obtained from the ongoing ImmuneRACE study (first 160 participants) and from roughly 1,300 subjects provided by 6 global collaborators. The investigation overall reported the following: Clinical and demographic metadata were provided uncurated, with the amount varying by source and participant.

In the prospective study, participants were roughly 18 to 100 years old, resided in 24 geographic areas of the United States, and were enrolled through a virtual design. Cohort assignment in the prospective study relied on participant-reported clinical history from a screening survey and a study questionnaire. ImmuneRACE Cohort 3 recovered participants were defined by two consecutive negative NP/OP PCR tests, healthcare professional clearance, or symptom resolution. In the prospective study, mobile phlebotomists collected whole blood, serum and a nasopharyngeal or oropharyngeal swab from each participant. Over an approximately 2-month period, participants in the prospective study had the option of providing additional blood draws and questionnaires. Before DNA extraction, blood samples from the prospective study were shipped at room temperature or frozen. Counted from cysteine to phenylalanine, this CDR3 has 15 amino acids. Only the CDR3 region is kept as DNA, spanning 45 bases read in frame from base 1. The trim is 5 bases for V and 3 bases for J, with a gap of 17 bases between the germline ends. In the germline V gene (reference sequence), CDR1 corresponds to LNHNV and CDR2 to YYDKDF.

For this clone: Its antigen is unknown. Nothing much larger sits one base from this clone, and base qualities are not available.

TCRbeta CDR3 regions were amplified from genomic DNA using the immunoSEQ Assay, a bias-controlled multiplex PCR. The paper's data handling went like this. Nucleated cell counts per sample were estimated from amplification of reference gene primers within the assay. Sequence reads were collapsed and filtered to measure the absolute abundance of every unique TCRbeta CDR3 rearrangement. For each sample, productive Simpson clonality was calculated by taking the square root of Simpson's diversity index across productive rearrangements. Held by TCRdb, this immuneACCESS table contains in-frame sequences only and omits some clones. Under half of the omission traces to an unresolved V gene where checked; the cause of the rest is unknown. V and J calls plus clone size are reproduced from that table; the DNA served to infer D and trimming. The sample table records 190,000 or so clones; roughly four fifths of these occur just once. The top ten constitute 12% of the sample.

The rearrangement combines TRBV15 with TRBJ2-7; possibly the D gene is TRBD2, per 5 matching bases. Material for sequencing was PBMCs or T cells enriched from blood (not recorded which). This receptor was obtained from a middle-aged man who had recovered from COVID-19. The CDR3 loop reads CATSAGQEGHYEQYF. The DNA reads TGTGCCACCAGCGCGGGTCAAGAGGGCCACTACGAGCAGTACTTC.